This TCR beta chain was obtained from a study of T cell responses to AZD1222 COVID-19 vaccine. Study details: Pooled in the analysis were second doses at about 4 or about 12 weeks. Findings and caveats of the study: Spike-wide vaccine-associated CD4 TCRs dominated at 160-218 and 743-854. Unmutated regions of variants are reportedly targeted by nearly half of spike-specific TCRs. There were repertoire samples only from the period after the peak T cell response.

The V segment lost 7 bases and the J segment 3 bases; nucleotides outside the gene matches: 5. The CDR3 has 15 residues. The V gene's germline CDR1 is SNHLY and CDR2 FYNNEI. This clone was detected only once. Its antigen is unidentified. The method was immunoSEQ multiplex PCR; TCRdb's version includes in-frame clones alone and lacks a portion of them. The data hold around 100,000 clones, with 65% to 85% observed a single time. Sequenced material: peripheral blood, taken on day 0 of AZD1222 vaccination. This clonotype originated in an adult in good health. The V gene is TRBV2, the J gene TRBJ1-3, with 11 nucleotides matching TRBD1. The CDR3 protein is CASKDRGLDGNTIYF. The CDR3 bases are TGTGCCAGCAAGGACAGGGGGCTTGATGGAAACACCATATATTTT.